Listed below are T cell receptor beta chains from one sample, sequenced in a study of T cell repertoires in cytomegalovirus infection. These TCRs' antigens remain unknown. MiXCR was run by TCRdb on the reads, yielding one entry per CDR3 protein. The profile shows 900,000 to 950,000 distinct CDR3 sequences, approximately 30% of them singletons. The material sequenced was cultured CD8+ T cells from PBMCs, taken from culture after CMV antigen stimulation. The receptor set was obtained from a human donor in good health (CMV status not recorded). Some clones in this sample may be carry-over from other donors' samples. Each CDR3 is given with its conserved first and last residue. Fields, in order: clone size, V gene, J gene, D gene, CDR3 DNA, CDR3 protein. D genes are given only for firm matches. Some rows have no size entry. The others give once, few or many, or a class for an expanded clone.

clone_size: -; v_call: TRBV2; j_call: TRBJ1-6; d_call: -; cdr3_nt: TGTGCCAGCATTTTTCAGGGCCGACTGGATTCACCCCTCCACTTT; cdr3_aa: CASIFQGRLDSPLHF
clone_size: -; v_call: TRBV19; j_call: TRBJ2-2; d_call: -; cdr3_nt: TGTGCCAGTCCAGGGGTCACCGGGGAGCTGTTTTTT; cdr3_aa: CASPGVTGELFF
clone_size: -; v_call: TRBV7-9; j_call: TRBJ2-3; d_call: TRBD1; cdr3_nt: TGTGCCAGCAGCCCAAGGGACAGGGAAAACACAGATACGCAGTATTTT; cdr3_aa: CASSPRDRENTDTQYF
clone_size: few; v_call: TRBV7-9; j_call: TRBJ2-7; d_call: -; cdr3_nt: TGTGCCAGCAGCTCCTATCGGGAGTCCTACGAGCAGTACTTC; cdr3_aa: CASSSYRESYEQYF
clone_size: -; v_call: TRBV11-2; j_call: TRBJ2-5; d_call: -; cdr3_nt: TGTGCCAGCAGCTCCTCGAGGCGGACCCAGTACTTC; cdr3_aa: CASSSSRRTQYF
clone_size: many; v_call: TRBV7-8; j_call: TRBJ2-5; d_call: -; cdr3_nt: TGTGCCAGCAGCTTGCGGGACAGCTACCAAGAGACCCAGTACTTC; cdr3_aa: CASSLRDSYQETQYF
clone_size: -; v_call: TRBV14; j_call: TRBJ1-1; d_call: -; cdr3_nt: TGTGCCAGCAGCCAAGGGACCCCTGAAGCTTTCTTT; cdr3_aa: CASSQGTPEAFF
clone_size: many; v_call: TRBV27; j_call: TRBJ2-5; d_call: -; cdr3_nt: TGTGCCAGCAGTTTGAGTGAGCGGGAGACCCAGTACTTC; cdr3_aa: CASSLSERETQYF
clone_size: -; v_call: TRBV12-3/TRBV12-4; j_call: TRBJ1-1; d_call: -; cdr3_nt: TGTGCCAGCACACAAGGTGTGAACACTGAAGCTTTCTTT; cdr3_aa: CASTQGVNTEAFF
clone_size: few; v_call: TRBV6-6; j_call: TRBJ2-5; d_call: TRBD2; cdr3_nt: TGTGCCAGCAGTTACCCTCGGGGGGAAGAAGAGACCCAGTACTTC; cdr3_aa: CASSYPRGEEETQYF
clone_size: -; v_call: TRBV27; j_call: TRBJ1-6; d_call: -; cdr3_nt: TGTGCCAGCAGTCCCGGGAGACATAATTCACCCCTCCACTTT; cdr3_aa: CASSPGRHNSPLHF
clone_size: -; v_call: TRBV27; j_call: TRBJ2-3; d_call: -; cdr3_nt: TGTGCCGTGCTACCTGGGACTTCCCAAATTCATTCTAGCACAGATACGCAGTATTTT; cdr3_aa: CAVLPGTSQIHSSTDTQYF
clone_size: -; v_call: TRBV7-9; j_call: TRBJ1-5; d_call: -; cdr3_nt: TGTGCCACCCAATCAGGTAGCAATCAGCCCCAGCATTTT; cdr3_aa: CATQSGSNQPQHF
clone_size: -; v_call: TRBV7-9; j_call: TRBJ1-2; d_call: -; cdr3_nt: TGTGCCAGCAGCTCTCCCGTAGGTTCCGGATGGGGCTACACCTTC; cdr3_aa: CASSSPVGSGWGYTF
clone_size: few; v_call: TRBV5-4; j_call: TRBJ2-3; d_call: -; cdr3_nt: TGTGCCAGCAGCTTTGTTTATCCGCCGGGGTTAGCAGATACGCAGTATTTT; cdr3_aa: CASSFVYPPGLADTQYF
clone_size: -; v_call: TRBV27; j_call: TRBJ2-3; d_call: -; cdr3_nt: TGTGCCAGCAGTTTTGTTCCGGGGACAGATACGCAGTATTTT; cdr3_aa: CASSFVPGTDTQYF
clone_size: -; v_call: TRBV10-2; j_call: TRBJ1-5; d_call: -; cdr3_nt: TGCGCCAGCAGTGAGCCTGGCCAGAATCAGCCCCAGCATTTT; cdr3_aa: CASSEPGQNQPQHF
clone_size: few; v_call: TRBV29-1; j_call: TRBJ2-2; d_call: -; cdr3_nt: TGCAGCGTTGTCTTCCAGGCCCCCGCCGGGGAGCTGTTTTTT; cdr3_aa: CSVVFQAPAGELFF
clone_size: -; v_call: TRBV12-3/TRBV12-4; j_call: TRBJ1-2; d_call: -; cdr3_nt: TGTGCCAGCAGTTCGAGTGGGAGAAATAACTATCGCTACACCTTC; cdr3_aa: CASSSSGRNNYRYTF
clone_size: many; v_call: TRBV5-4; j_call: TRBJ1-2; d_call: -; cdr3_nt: TGTGCCAGCATCCTAACAGGCAGGGAAGGCGGAAGGGATGGCTACACCTTC; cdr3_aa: CASILTGREGGRDGYTF
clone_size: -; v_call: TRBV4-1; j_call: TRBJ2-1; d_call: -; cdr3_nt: TGTGCCAGCAGCCAAAACCCTGAGCCCCGCCACAATGAGCAGTTCTTC; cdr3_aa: CASSQNPEPRHNEQFF
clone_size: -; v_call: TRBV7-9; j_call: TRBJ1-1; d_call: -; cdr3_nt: TGTGCCAGCAGCTTTAGCGCCCAACAGGCTATGAACACTGAAGCTTTCTTT; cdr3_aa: CASSFSAQQAMNTEAFF
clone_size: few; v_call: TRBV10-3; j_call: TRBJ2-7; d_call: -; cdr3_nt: TGTGCCATCAGTGAGTTGAGGGGATCCTACGAGCAGTACTTC; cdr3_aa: CAISELRGSYEQYF
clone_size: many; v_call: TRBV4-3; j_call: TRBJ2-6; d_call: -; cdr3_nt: TGCGCCAGCAGCCGAGACAGGACTGGGGCCAACGTCCTGACTTTC; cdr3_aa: CASSRDRTGANVLTF
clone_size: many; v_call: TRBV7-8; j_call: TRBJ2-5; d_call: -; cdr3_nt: TGTGCCAGCAATGATGCCTTCCAAGAGACCCAGTACTTC; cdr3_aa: CASNDAFQETQYF
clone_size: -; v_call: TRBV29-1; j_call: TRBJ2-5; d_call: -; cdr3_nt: TGCAGCGTTGAACAAGGCAACGCGGGAGAGACCCAGTACTTC; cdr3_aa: CSVEQGNAGETQYF
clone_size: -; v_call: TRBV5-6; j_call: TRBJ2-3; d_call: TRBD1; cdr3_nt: TGTGCCACTGGGACAGGTAGCACAGATACGCAGTATTTT; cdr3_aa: CATGTGSTDTQYF
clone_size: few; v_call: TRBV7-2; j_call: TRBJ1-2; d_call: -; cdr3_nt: TGTGCCAGCAGCTTAGACGGATTTGCAGCTAACTATGGCTACACCTTC; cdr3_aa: CASSLDGFAANYGYTF
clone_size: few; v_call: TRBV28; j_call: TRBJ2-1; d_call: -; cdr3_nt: TGTGCCAGCAGTCCGGGAGGGGGCGTGTTCTTC; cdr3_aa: CASSPGGGVFF
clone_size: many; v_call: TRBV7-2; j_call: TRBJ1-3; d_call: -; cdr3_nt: TGTGCCAGCAGCTTAGAAGTCAGATTAGGAAACACCATATATTTT; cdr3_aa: CASSLEVRLGNTIYF
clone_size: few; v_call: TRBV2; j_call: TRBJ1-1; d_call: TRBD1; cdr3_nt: TGTGCCAGGATGGACAGGGGGCGGGCTGAAGCTTTCTTT; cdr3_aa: CARMDRGRAEAFF
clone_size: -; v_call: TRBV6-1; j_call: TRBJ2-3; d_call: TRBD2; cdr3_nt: TGTTCCAGCATACTAGCGGGGGGCACAGATACGCAGTATTTT; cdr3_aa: CSSILAGGTDTQYF
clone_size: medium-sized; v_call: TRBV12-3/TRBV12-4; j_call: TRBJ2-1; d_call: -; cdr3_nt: TGTGCCAGCAGCTTAGAAGGGGCCAATGAGCAGTTCTTC; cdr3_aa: CASSLEGANEQFF
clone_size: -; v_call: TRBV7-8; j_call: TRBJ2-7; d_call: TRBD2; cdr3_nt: TGTGCCAGCAGCTTAGAAGCGGGGGGCTATTCCTACGAGCAGTACTTC; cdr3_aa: CASSLEAGGYSYEQYF
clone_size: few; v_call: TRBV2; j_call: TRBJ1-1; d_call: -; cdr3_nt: TGTGCCAGCAGGGATCTTACACGCCCTTTGAACACTGAAGCTTTCTTT; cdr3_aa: CASRDLTRPLNTEAFF
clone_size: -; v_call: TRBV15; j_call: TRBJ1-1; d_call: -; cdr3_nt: TGTGCCACCACCTACGCCCGACAGTCTGAAGCTTTCTTT; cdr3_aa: CATTYARQSEAFF
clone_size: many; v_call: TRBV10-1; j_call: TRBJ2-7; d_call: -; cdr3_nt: TGCGCCAGCAGCGCGGGACTGGGCTACGAGCAGTACTTC; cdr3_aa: CASSAGLGYEQYF
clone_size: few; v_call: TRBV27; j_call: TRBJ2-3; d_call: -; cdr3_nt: TGTGCCAGCAGTTTAAAGGGGGGGTTCGATACGCAGTATTTT; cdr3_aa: CASSLKGGFDTQYF
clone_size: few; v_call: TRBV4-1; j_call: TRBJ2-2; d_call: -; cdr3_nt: TGCGCCAGCAGCGTGATGACCGGGGAGCTGTTTTTT; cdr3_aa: CASSVMTGELFF